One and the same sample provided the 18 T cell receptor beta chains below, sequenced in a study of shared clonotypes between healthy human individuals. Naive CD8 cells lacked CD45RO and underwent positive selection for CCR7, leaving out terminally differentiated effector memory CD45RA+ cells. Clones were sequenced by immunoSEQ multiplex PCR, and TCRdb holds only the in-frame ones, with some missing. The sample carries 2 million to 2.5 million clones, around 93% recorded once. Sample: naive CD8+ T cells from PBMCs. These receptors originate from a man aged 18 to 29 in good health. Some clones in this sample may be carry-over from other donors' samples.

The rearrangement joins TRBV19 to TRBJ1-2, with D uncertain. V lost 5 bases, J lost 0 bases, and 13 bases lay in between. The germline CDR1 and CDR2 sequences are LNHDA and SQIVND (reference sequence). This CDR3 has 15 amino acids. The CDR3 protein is CASSFGPETNYGYTF. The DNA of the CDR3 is TGTGCCAGTAGTTTTGGGCCAGAGACTAACTATGGCTACACCTTC.

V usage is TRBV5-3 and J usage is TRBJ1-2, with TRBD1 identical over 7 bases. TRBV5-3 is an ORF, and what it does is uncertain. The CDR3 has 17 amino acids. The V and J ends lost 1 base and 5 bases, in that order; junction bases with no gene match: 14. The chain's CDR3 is CARSLLTGSSLPYGYTF. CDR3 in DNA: TGTGCCAGAAGCTTGTTGACAGGGAGCTCTCTCCCGTATGGCTACACCTTC.

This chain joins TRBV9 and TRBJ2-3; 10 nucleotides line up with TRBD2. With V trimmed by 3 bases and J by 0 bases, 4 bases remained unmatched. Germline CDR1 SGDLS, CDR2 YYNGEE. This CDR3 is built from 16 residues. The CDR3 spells CASSGTSGTSTDTQYF. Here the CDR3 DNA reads TGTGCCAGCAGCGGGACTAGCGGAACTAGCACAGATACGCAGTATTTT.

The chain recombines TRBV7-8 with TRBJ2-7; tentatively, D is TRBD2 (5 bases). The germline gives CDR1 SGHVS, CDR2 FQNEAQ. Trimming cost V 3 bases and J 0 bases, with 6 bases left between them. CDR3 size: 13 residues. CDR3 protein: CASSFRGSYEQYF. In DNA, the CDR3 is TGTGCCAGCAGCTTCCGGGGCTCCTACGAGCAGTACTTC.

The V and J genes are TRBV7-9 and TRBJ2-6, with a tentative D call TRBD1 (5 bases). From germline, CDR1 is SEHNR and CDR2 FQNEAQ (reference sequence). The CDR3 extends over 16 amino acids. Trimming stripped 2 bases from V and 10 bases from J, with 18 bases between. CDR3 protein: CASSLPQGPATNVLTF. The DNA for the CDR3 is TGTGCCAGCAGCTTACCGCAGGGCCCCGCCACGAACGTCCTGACTTTC.

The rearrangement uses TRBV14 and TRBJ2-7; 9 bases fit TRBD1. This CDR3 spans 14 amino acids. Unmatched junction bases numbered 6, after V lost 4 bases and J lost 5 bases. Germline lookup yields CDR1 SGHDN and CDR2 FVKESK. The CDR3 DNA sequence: TGTGCCAGCAGCCCGACAGGGGGTCTCAACGAGCAGTACTTC. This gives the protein CASSPTGGLNEQYF.

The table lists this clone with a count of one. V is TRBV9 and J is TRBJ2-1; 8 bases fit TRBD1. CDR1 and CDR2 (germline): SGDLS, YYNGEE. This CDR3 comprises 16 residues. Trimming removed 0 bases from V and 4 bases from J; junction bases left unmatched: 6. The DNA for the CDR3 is TGTGCCAGCAGCGTAGGTTACGGGACAGGTTACAATGAGCAGTTCTTC. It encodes CASSVGYGTGYNEQFF.

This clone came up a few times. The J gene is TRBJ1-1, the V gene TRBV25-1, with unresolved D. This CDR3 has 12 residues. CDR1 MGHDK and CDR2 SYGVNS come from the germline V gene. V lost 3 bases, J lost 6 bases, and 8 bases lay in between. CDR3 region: CASSDIVAEAFF. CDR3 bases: TGTGCCAGCAGTGATATTGTCGCTGAAGCTTTCTTT.

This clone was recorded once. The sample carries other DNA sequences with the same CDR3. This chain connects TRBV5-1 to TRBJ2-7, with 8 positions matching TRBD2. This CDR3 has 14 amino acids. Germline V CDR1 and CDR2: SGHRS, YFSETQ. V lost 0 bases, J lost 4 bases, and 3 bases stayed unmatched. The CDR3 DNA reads TGCGCCAGCAGCTTGGGGACGGGAGGGTACGAGCAGTACTTC. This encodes CASSLGTGGYEQYF.

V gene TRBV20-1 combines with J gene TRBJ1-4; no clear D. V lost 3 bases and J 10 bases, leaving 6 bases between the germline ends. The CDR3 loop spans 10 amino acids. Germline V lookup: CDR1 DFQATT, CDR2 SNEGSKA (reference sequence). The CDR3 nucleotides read TGCAGTGCTAGGTGGGGAAAACTGTTTTTT. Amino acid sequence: CSARWGKLFF.

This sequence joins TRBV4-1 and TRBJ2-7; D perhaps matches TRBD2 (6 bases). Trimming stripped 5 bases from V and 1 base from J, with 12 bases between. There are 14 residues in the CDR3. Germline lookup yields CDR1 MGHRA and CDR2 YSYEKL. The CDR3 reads CASSARDLSYEQYF. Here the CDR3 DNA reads TGCGCCAGCAGCGCCCGGGACTTGTCCTACGAGCAGTACTTC.

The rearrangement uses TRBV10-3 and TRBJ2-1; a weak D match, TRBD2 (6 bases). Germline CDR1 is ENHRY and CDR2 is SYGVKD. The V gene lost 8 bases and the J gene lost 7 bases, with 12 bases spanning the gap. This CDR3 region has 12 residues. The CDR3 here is CAIGGSRNEQFF. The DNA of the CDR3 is TGTGCCATCGGGGGGTCTCGGAATGAGCAGTTCTTC.

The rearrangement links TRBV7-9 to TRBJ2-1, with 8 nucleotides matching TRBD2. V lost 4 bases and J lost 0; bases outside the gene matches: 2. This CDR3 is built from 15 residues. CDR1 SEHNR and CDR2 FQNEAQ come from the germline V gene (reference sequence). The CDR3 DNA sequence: TGTGCCAGCAGCTGGACTAGCCCCTCCTACAATGAGCAGTTCTTC. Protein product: CASSWTSPSYNEQFF.

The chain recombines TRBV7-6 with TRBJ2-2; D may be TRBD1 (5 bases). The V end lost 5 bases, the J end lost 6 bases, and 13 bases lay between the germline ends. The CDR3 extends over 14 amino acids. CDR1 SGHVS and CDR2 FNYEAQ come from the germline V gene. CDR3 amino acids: CASSPTIRAGELFF. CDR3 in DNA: TGTGCCAGCAGCCCGACCATCAGGGCCGGGGAGCTGTTTTTT.

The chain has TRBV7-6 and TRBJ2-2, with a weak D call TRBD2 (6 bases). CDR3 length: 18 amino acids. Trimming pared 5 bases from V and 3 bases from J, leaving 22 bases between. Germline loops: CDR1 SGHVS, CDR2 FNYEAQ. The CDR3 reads CASSPSTAGTGDTGELFF. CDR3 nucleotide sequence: TGTGCCAGCAGCCCCTCGACCGCCGGGACTGGAGACACCGGGGAGCTGTTTTTT.

CDR3 coding DNA: TGTGCTAGTGGTTTGGGTGCGGCAGGGGGTAACTATGGCTACACCTTC. The encoded protein is CASGLGAAGGNYGYTF. The chain couples TRBV12-5 to TRBJ1-2; the match to TRBD1 covers 7 bases. The CDR3 loop spans 16 amino acids. The ends lost 1 base at V and 1 base at J; junction bases unmatched: 6. Germline loops: CDR1 LGHNT, CDR2 FRNRAP.

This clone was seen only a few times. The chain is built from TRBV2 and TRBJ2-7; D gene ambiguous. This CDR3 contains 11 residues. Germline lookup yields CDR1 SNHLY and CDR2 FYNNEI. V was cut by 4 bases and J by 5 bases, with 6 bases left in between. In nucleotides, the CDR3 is TGTGCCAGCAGTGTCGGGCACGAGCAGTACTTC. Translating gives CASSVGHEQYF.

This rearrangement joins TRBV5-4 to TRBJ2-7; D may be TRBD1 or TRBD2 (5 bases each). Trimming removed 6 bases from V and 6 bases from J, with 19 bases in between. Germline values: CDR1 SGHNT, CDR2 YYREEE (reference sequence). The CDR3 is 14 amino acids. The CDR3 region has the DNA TGTGCCAGCACTCCGGGGCTGGTCAGCTCCGAGCAGTACTTC. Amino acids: CASTPGLVSSEQYF.